The rows below give T cell receptor beta chains drawn from one sample of a study of shared clonotypes between healthy human individuals. Produced via immunoSEQ multiplex PCR; TCRdb's table is partial and in-frame only. Of 2 million to 2.5 million clones in the sample, around 95% were seen once. Sequenced sample: naive CD4+ T cells sorted from blood. These receptors originate from a man between 18 and 35 years old in good health. Each CDR3 is given with its conserved first and last residue.

v_call cdr3_aa
TRBV5-5 CASSSGQANTEAFF
TRBV5-1 CASSSLVGAEETQYF
TRBV18 CASSPSSDPGELFF
TRBV18 CASSPLQDEQYF
TRBV10-1 CASSESTGNEKLFF
TRBV5-1 CASSWGGPPYEQYF
TRBV4-3 CASSQGRGDSYNSPLHF
TRBV7-9 CASSLVIGTFSYEQYF
TRBV6-1 CASSSNTGELFF
TRBV11-2 CASSLDTDFRPQHF
TRBV5-1 CASSRTDAGTDTQYF